These 27 T cell receptor beta chains came from one sample sequenced in a study of blood T cell repertoires in COVID-19. Assay used: immunoSEQ multiplex PCR; TCRdb lists only in-frame clones, some missing. The sample lists about 250,000 clones; under 90% were seen once. Sequencing was carried out using PBMCs or T cells enriched from blood (not recorded which). Source of these receptors: a middle-aged man who had recovered from COVID-19.

The gene calls are TRBV6-5 and TRBJ1-5; a possible D gene is TRBD1 (5 bases). Germline assignment: CDR1 MNHEY and CDR2 SVGAGI. The CDR3 sequence is 15 residues long. Trimming removed 1 base from V and 0 bases from J, with 7 bases in between. CDR3 sequence: CASSYYRNSNQPQHF. The CDR3 bases are TGTGCCAGCAGTTACTACAGGAATAGCAATCAGCCCCAGCATTTT.

The V and J genes are TRBV3-1 (or the pseudogene TRBV3-2) and TRBJ1-5; D might be TRBD1 (5 bases). The V end lost 0 bases, the J end lost 13 bases, and 19 bases lay between the germline ends. The CDR3 is made up of 15 amino acids. Germline V gene sequence: CDR1 LGHDT, CDR2 YNNKEL (reference sequence). Here the CDR3 DNA reads TGTGCCAGCAGCCAAGATCTAGACAGCTATCAGCAACAGCATTTT. It translates to CASSQDLDSYQQQHF.

The chain links TRBV21-1 to TRBJ1-1. TRBV21-1 is a pseudogene locus. The CDR3 contains 11 residues. In nucleotides, the CDR3 is TGTCGAGGGTCCTCTAACACTGAAGCTTTCTTT. This encodes CRGSSNTEAFF.

The chain employs TRBV12-5 and TRBJ2-3, with D tentatively TRBD1 (6 bases). Germline CDR1 reads LGHNT; CDR2 reads FRNRAP. CDR3 size: 18 residues. V lost 0 bases and J lost 1, with 17 bases in between. DNA of the CDR3: TGTGCTAGTGGTTTGGTAAGGGGTCTGCCAGGGGGCACAGATACGCAGTATTTT. Its protein is CASGLVRGLPGGTDTQYF.

The gene calls are TRBV30 and TRBJ1-6; D possibly corresponds to TRBD1 (5 bases). From germline, CDR1 is GTSNPN and CDR2 SVGIG (reference sequence). The V and J ends lost 3 bases and 2 bases respectively, with 17 bases between them. This CDR3 region has 17 residues. The DNA for the CDR3 is TGTGCCTGGAGGTTAAATTCTGGGGGGACCTATAATTCACCCCTCCACTTT. It yields the protein CAWRLNSGGTYNSPLHF.

J is TRBJ1-5 and V is TRBV6-1, with 7 bases that match TRBD1. The germline V gene encodes CDR1 MNHNS and CDR2 SASEGT. This CDR3 contains 17 residues. J was trimmed by 0 bases and V by 2 bases; bases with no gene match: 7. CDR3 loop: CASSEMGQTFSNQPQHF. The CDR3 bases are TGTGCCAGCAGTGAAATGGGACAGACCTTTAGCAATCAGCCCCAGCATTTT.

J is TRBJ2-7 and V is TRBV19, with 13 bases aligning to TRBD2. CDR1 LNHDA and CDR2 SQIVND come from the germline V gene (reference sequence). CDR3 length: 15 amino acids. V shed 3 bases, J shed 2 bases, and the junction held 1 base outside the gene matches. Here the CDR3 reads CASSIGLAGAYEQYF. The CDR3 DNA reads as TGTGCCAGTAGTATCGGACTAGCGGGGGCCTACGAGCAGTACTTC.

This chain links TRBV7-3 with TRBJ1-6; D unclear. Germline V lookup: CDR1 SGHTA, CDR2 FQGTGA. Trimming shortened V by 4 bases and J by 5 bases, and 12 bases separated the two germline ends. This CDR3 is 15 amino acids long. DNA for the CDR3: TGTGCCAGCAGCTCCTCGACTCGGGATAATTCACCCCTCCACTTT. Translation gives CASSSSTRDNSPLHF.

In the case of this clone: The sample carries other DNA sequences with the same CDR3. The chain links TRBV3-1 (or the pseudogene TRBV3-2) to TRBJ2-3, with 7 bases identical to TRBD2. The CDR3 totals 16 residues. The V gene end was trimmed by 1 base and the J gene end by 2 bases; junction bases not matched to a gene: 6. Germline values: CDR1 LGHDT, CDR2 YNNKEL (reference sequence). The CDR3 spells CASSQVGGRATDTQYF. The CDR3 coding sequence is TGTGCCAGCAGCCAAGTCGGGGGGAGGGCCACAGATACGCAGTATTTT.

The chain is built from TRBV19 and TRBJ1-1, with D possibly matching TRBD1 (6 bases). Looked up from germline, CDR1 is LNHDA and CDR2 is SQIVND (reference sequence). Deletions cut 4 bases from V and 3 bases from J, with 12 bases between. This CDR3 comprises 14 residues. CDR3 in amino acids: CASSNTGLYTEAFF. The CDR3 coding sequence is TGTGCCAGTAGTAACACAGGGTTGTACACTGAAGCTTTCTTT. The variable domain in full, with the rest retrieved from reference TRBV19 and TRBJ1-1, is DGGITQSPKYLFRKEGQNVTLSCEQNLNHDAMYWYRQDPGQGLRLIYYSQIVNDFQKGDIAEGYSVSREKKESFPLTVTSAQKNPTAFYLCASSNTGLYTEAFFGQGTRLTVV.

V is TRBV14 and J is TRBJ2-1; possible D gene TRBD2, 5 bases. Trimming cost V 4 bases and J 8 bases, with 12 bases left between them. Germline CDR1 is SGHDN and CDR2 is FVKESK. The CDR3 is made up of 13 amino acids. The CDR3 reads CASSPLGSDEQFF. As DNA, the CDR3 is TGTGCCAGCAGCCCCCTTGGTAGCGATGAGCAGTTCTTC.

The V and J genes are TRBV5-1 and TRBJ1-2; 8 nucleotides line up with TRBD1. Losses at the gene ends were 1 base for V and 2 bases for J; bases not matched to a gene: 4. The CDR3 runs to 15 residues. Germline lookup yields CDR1 SGHRS and CDR2 YFSETQ. CDR3 nucleotides: TGCGCCAGCAGCTTGACTGGACAGGGCAACTATGGCTACACCTTC. Its translation is CASSLTGQGNYGYTF.

V and J are TRBV5-1 and TRBJ2-2; no firm D call. The CDR3 loop spans 14 amino acids. The ends were cut back, 1 base at V and 4 bases at J, with 8 bases in the middle. Germline V lookup: CDR1 SGHRS, CDR2 YFSETQ. CDR3 protein: CASSLTQSTGELFF. DNA of the CDR3: TGCGCCAGCAGCTTGACCCAGTCCACCGGGGAGCTGTTTTTT. The complete variable domain, with remaining parts taken from reference TRBV5-1 and TRBJ2-2, reads KAGVTQTPRYLIKTRGQQVTLSCSPISGHRSVSWYQQTPGQGLQFLFEYFSETQRNKGNFPGRFSGRQFSNSRSEMNVSTLELGDSALYLCASSLTQSTGELFFGEGSRLTVL.

The genes are TRBV2 and TRBJ2-7; D not certain. V lost 7 bases, J lost 6 bases, and 19 bases lay in between. The CDR3 extends over 14 amino acids. Germline lookup yields CDR1 SNHLY and CDR2 FYNNEI. In nucleotides, the CDR3 is TGTGCCAGCAAGGTGGCCCCTAGTTTTGGCGAGCAGTACTTC. This translates into CASKVAPSFGEQYF.

This chain connects TRBV9 to TRBJ2-4; D is unresolved. This CDR3 comprises 13 residues. Germline V gene sequence: CDR1 SGDLS, CDR2 YYNGEE. V shed 0 bases and J shed 7 bases, with 8 bases lying between them. CDR3 sequence: CASSVDLGNIQYF. CDR3 coding DNA: TGTGCCAGCAGCGTAGATCTCGGGAACATTCAGTACTTC.

The V and J genes are TRBV10-1 and TRBJ1-4; maybe TRBD1 (5 bases). Germline V gives CDR1 WNHNN, CDR2 SYGVQD (reference sequence). V lost 7 bases and J lost 0, with 18 bases in between. CDR3 length equals 17 residues. In DNA form, the CDR3 reads TGCGCCAGCAAGATTGGGCAGGGCCTTGCAACTAATGAAAAACTGTTTTTT. This encodes CASKIGQGLATNEKLFF.

The V call is TRBV6-5, the J call TRBJ1-2, with a weak D call TRBD1 (5 bases). CDR1 MNHEY and CDR2 SVGAGI come from the germline V gene. The CDR3 loop spans 15 amino acids. V dropped 4 bases and J dropped 4 bases, with 16 bases sitting between them. CDR3 in DNA: TGTGCCAGCAGTTCGGAATGGGAGGGACCCTATGGCTACACCTTC. It specifies CASSSEWEGPYGYTF.

The chain has TRBV6-5 and TRBJ1-2; D gene unclear. V gave up 5 bases and J gave up 2 bases, with 9 bases separating them. Germline loops: CDR1 MNHEY, CDR2 SVGAGI. The CDR3 runs 13 residues. CDR3 region: CASSMAGNYGYTF. CDR3 DNA sequence: TGTGCCAGCAGTATGGCGGGGAACTATGGCTACACCTTC.

This clone was picked up one time. Relative to the germline gene, one junction end is altered; a read error may explain this. V usage is TRBV7-8 and J usage is TRBJ1-6, with TRBD1 matching over 7 bases. The CDR3 contains 14 residues. Per the germline V gene, CDR1 is SGHVS and CDR2 is FQNEAQ. CDR3 DNA sequence: TGTGCCAGCGCCTGGGACAGCTATTATTCACCCCTCCACTTT. Its translation: CASAWDSYYSPLHF.

This chain uses TRBV5-1 with TRBJ2-2, with D unresolved. The CDR3 sequence is 15 residues long. CDR1 is SGHRS, CDR2 YFSETQ, per germline. The V end was cut by 0 bases, the J end by 1 base, with 7 bases between. CDR3 residues: CASSLVPGNTGELFF. In nucleotides, the CDR3 is TGCGCCAGCAGCTTGGTTCCAGGGAACACCGGGGAGCTGTTTTTT.

This clone was picked up a small number of times. The J gene is TRBJ2-1, the V gene TRBV9, with unresolved D. The CDR3 consists of 16 residues. Trimming stripped 4 bases from V and 0 bases from J, with 14 bases between. Germline V CDR1 and CDR2: SGDLS, YYNGEE. CDR3 sequence: CASSPGARGSYNEQFF. The CDR3 DNA sequence: TGTGCCAGCAGCCCCGGAGCCCGTGGCTCCTACAATGAGCAGTTCTTC. The full variable domain, its missing parts supplied by reference TRBV9 and TRBJ2-1, is DSGVTQTPKHLITATGQRVTLRCSPRSGDLSVYWYQQSLDQGLQFLIQYYNGEERAKGNILERFSAQQFPDLHSELNLSSLELGDSALYFCASSPGARGSYNEQFFGPGTRLTVL.

This chain links TRBV19 with TRBJ2-4, with no clear D. Looked up from germline, CDR1 is LNHDA and CDR2 is SQIVND (reference sequence). CDR3 length equals 14 residues. V was trimmed by 4 bases and J by 0 bases, leaving 7 bases between them. DNA of the CDR3: TGTGCCAGTAGTAGAGGTCAAGCCAAAAACATTCAGTACTTC. Translating it yields CASSRGQAKNIQYF.

In this sample, this clone turned up once. This chain links TRBV5-6 with TRBJ2-7, with 8 nucleotides matching TRBD1. V lost 2 bases and J lost 6; bases outside the gene matches: 7. Germline assignment: CDR1 SGHDT and CDR2 YYEEEE. This CDR3 is built from 14 residues. The CDR3 nucleotides read TGTGCCAGCAGCTTTAGGACAGGGATGTTCGAGCAGTACTTC. Encoded protein: CASSFRTGMFEQYF.

J is TRBJ1-2 and V is TRBV2; weak D call: TRBD1 (5 bases). The CDR3 extends over 13 amino acids. CDR1 SNHLY and CDR2 FYNNEI come from the germline V gene. Trimming stripped 6 bases from V and 4 bases from J, with 12 bases between. CDR3 in DNA: TGTGCCAGCAGGGACACTCAATTCTATGGCTACACCTTC. Translation gives CASRDTQFYGYTF.

The CDR3 is CASSLNVLAEQYF. CDR3 coding DNA: TGTGCCAGCAGTTTAAACGTTTTAGCCGAGCAGTACTTC. The J gene is TRBJ2-7, the V gene TRBV27; the D is unclear. Germline values: CDR1 MNHEY, CDR2 SMNVEV (reference sequence). V was cut by 2 bases and J by 6 bases, with 11 bases left in between. The CDR3 length is 13 residues.

The rearrangement uses TRBV6-2 or TRBV6-3 and TRBJ1-2; D might be TRBD1 (6 bases). V was clipped by 2 bases and J by 5 bases, with 9 bases between them. This CDR3 spans 13 amino acids. Germline V lookup: CDR1 MNHEY, CDR2 SVGEGT. The CDR3, as DNA: TGTGCCAGCAGTTACCAACAGGGATATGGCTACACCTTC. Its translation is CASSYQQGYGYTF.

The rearrangement links TRBV9 to TRBJ1-5; no reliable D call. V was cut by 4 bases and J by 2 bases, with 13 bases left in between. The CDR3 covers 15 residues. Germline V lookup: CDR1 SGDLS, CDR2 YYNGEE. As DNA, the CDR3 is TGTGCCAGCAGCCCCGGACTCGTTGGCAATCAGCCCCAGCATTTT. Encoded protein: CASSPGLVGNQPQHF.